This paragraph reports one T cell receptor (beta chain). Its matching antigen is unknown. This sample is drawn from a study of metastatic and nonmetastatic thyroid tumors. Whole-study findings and limits: Compared with benign nodules, malignant thyroid tumors were reported to have significantly higher TCR beta diversity in both blood and tumor.

TCRdb re-processed the PCR reads through MiXCR. This table holds around 19,000 clones, 25% to 30% found once. Among the patients, none had received any treatment before thyroid surgery. The CDR3 loop spans 11 amino acids. The ends were cut back, 8 bases at V and 6 bases at J, with 9 bases in the middle. The chain is built from TRBV12-3 or TRBV12-4 and TRBJ2-3; a weak D match, TRBD1 (6 bases). The source of this sequence is a male donor with papillary thyroid cancer or a benign thyroid nodule (not recorded which). Some clones in this sample may be carry-over from other donors' samples. Input material: tumor tissue. The CDR3 DNA reads as TGTGCCAGCCAGAGGGGGGATACGCAGTATTTT. Translated, it gives CASQRGDTQYF.